These T cell receptor beta chains were read from a single sample in a study of T-cell reconstitution after alpha-beta-depleted transplantation in children. Using its own MiXCR run on the PCR reads, TCRdb lists one record per CDR3 protein. The sample holds 230,000 or so distinct CDR3 sequences, 9.7% seen once. The source material was PBMCs from the stem cell graft donor, sampled from the stem cell graft. These receptors came from a human donor who donated a stem cell graft to a child with SCID. Both conserved end residues are part of each CDR3. Rows give clone size only sometimes, using once, few, many, or a class for an expanded clone.

V gene	clone size	J gene	CDR3 protein
TRBV12-3/TRBV12-4	many	TRBJ1-3	CASSSLDRVSGNTIYF
TRBV18	NA	TRBJ1-5	CASSPGLGQPQHF
TRBV7-9	once	TRBJ1-3	CASSQSQGFSGNTIYF
TRBV5-1	many	TRBJ2-1	CASSPRFDKGSEQFF
TRBV6-2/TRBV6-3	many	TRBJ1-1	CASKGQGSVTEAFF
TRBV7-6	many	TRBJ2-3	CASSLSSQRGGTDTQYF
TRBV29-1	NA	TRBJ1-1	CSGGRDYTEAFF
TRBV19	many	TRBJ1-2	CASSIPVDRFQTYGYTF
TRBV15	many	TRBJ2-4	CATSRDTRIQYF
TRBV5-6	many	TRBJ2-3	CASSLGWFRVDTQYF
TRBV15	many	TRBJ1-1	CATSPTGENTEAFF
TRBV25-1	many	TRBJ2-3	CASSEPGSTDTQYF
TRBV20-1	many	TRBJ1-2	CSARVGGYGYTF
TRBV5-1	many	TRBJ2-2	CASSPRTGGETGELFF
TRBV6-6	many	TRBJ1-4	CASSYSGNEKLFF
TRBV18	many	TRBJ2-1	CASSPDLAGYEQFF
TRBV11-2	many	TRBJ1-2	CASSVTGRLYYGYTF
TRBV5-1	many	TRBJ1-6	CASSLAFGGLSPLHF
TRBV29-1	NA	TRBJ1-1	CSVEGQGGAEAFF
TRBV7-2	many	TRBJ2-5	CASSFGGRVEETQYF
TRBV7-2	many	TRBJ2-1	CASSPNRGGAYNEQFF
TRBV5-1	NA	TRBJ1-2	CASSLSRVGYTF